These 12 T cell receptor beta chains originate from one sample sequenced in a study of blood T cell repertoires in COVID-19. Method: immunoSEQ multiplex PCR; TCRdb's copy keeps in-frame clones and lacks some. The sample comprises a few hundred thousand clones, 86% of which are singletons, and less than 9% rests with the top ten. Sequencing was done on a sample of peripheral blood. All receptors come from a woman aged 55-70 years with COVID-19, enrolled during active disease.

V is TRBV6-1 and J is TRBJ1-2; TRBD1 is a possible D gene (5 bases). There are 14 residues in the CDR3. V dropped 1 base and J dropped 7 bases, with 13 bases sitting between them. Germline CDR1 and CDR2: MNHNS and SASEGT. Written as DNA, the CDR3 is TGTGCCAGCAGTGAAGGAGCAGGGTCGGGTGGCTACACCTTC. Translated: CASSEGAGSGGYTF.

V gene TRBV6-2 or TRBV6-3 combines with J gene TRBJ2-5; D might be TRBD1 (6 bases). CDR3 size: 15 residues. V lost 6 bases and J 1 base, leaving 15 bases between the germline ends. Germline V gene sequence: CDR1 MNHEY, CDR2 SVGEGT. CDR3 sequence (DNA): TGTGCCAGCAGCCAACCCTCCAGGGGCCAAGAGACCCAGTACTTC. Translating gives CASSQPSRGQETQYF.

In regard to this clone: The junction departs from the called germline gene at one end, perhaps through a read error. The J gene is TRBJ1-2, the V gene TRBV5-4; TRBD1 is a possible D gene (5 bases). Germline V gene lookup returns CDR1 SGHNT and CDR2 YYREEE (reference sequence). The CDR3 sequence is 14 residues long. CDR3 sequence (DNA): TGTGCCAGCAACTTGGCGGCAGGGTCTCGTGGCTACACCTTC. Encoded protein: CASNLAAGSRGYTF.

This clone was observed a few times. V is TRBV20-1 and J is TRBJ1-1; possible D gene TRBD1, 5 bases. There are 13 residues in the CDR3. The V gene's germline CDR1 is DFQATT and CDR2 SNEGSKA (reference sequence). V was pared by 3 bases and J by 5 bases, with 13 bases between. Here the CDR3 reads CSASHPGRTEAFF. The CDR3 nucleotides read TGCAGTGCTAGTCACCCAGGGAGGACTGAAGCTTTCTTT.

V is TRBV2 and J is TRBJ2-7; 7 bases agree with TRBD2. The CDR3 extends over 13 amino acids. With 6 bases clipped from V and 2 bases from J, the junction kept 4 bases outside the gene matches. Germline values: CDR1 SNHLY, CDR2 FYNNEI. The CDR3 protein is CASSGGGTYEQYF. The CDR3 region has the DNA TGTGCCAGCAGCGGGGGAGGGACCTACGAGCAGTACTTC.

The V gene is TRBV10-2, the J gene TRBJ1-1, with TRBD1 matching 7 bases. CDR1 is WSHSY, CDR2 SAAADI, per germline. The CDR3 is 15 residues long. J lost 4 bases, V lost 3 bases, and 8 bases had no gene match. The CDR3 protein is CASSDRQGSITEAFF. The CDR3 DNA is TGCGCCAGCAGTGACCGACAGGGAAGCATCACTGAAGCTTTCTTT.

This rearrangement joins TRBV12-3 or TRBV12-4 to TRBJ1-2; D ambiguous. V was trimmed by 6 bases and J by 3 bases, leaving 11 bases between them. This CDR3 contains 13 residues. The CDR3 region is CASSTDTDYGYTF. The DNA of the CDR3 is TGTGCCAGCAGCACCGACACCGACTATGGCTACACCTTC.

The CDR3 loop reads CASSLLSSSGTQYF. The CDR3 DNA reads as TGTGCCAGCAGTTTATTATCTTCGAGTGGTACGCAGTATTTT. The chain is built from TRBV27 and TRBJ2-3; D gene uncertain. CDR3 length: 14 residues. With 1 base removed from V and 8 bases from J, the gap between germline ends came to 13 bases. Germline V gene lookup returns CDR1 MNHEY and CDR2 SMNVEV (reference sequence).

The CDR3 reads CASSEIFGAGSNPPQHF. The CDR3, as DNA: TGTGCCAGCAGTGAGATTTTTGGGGCAGGGTCAAACCCGCCCCAGCATTTT. The chain carries TRBV2 and TRBJ1-5, with D tentatively TRBD1 (5 bases). CDR3 length equals 17 residues. The germline gives CDR1 SNHLY, CDR2 FYNNEI. V lost 3 bases, J lost 9 bases, and 24 bases lay in between.

V is TRBV4-1 and J is TRBJ2-1; 9 bases are shared with TRBD2. Germline V gene sequence: CDR1 MGHRA, CDR2 YSYEKL. This CDR3 is built from 17 residues. Trimming cost V 0 bases and J 1 base; bases outside gene matches: 4. The CDR3 nucleotides are TGCGCCAGCAGCCAAGATTCGGCGGGGGGGTCCTACAATGAGCAGTTCTTC. Its translation: CASSQDSAGGSYNEQFF.

This chain uses TRBV2 with TRBJ2-3, with D possibly TRBD2 on 5 matching bases. Trimming removed 3 bases at V and 5 bases at J, with 15 bases between. CDR3 length equals 15 residues. Germline CDR1 SNHLY, CDR2 FYNNEI. CDR3 loop: CASSDTGSWGDTQYF. Here the CDR3 DNA reads TGTGCCAGCAGTGATACGGGGTCCTGGGGAGATACGCAGTATTTT.

This clone occurred once. The genes are TRBV12-3 or TRBV12-4 and TRBJ1-1; 9 positions agree with TRBD1. With 7 bases clipped from V and 11 bases from J, the junction kept 8 bases outside the gene matches. The CDR3 consists of 12 residues. The CDR3 loop is CASTRETGGAFF. The DNA for the CDR3 is TGTGCCAGCACCCGAGAAACAGGGGGCGCTTTCTTT.